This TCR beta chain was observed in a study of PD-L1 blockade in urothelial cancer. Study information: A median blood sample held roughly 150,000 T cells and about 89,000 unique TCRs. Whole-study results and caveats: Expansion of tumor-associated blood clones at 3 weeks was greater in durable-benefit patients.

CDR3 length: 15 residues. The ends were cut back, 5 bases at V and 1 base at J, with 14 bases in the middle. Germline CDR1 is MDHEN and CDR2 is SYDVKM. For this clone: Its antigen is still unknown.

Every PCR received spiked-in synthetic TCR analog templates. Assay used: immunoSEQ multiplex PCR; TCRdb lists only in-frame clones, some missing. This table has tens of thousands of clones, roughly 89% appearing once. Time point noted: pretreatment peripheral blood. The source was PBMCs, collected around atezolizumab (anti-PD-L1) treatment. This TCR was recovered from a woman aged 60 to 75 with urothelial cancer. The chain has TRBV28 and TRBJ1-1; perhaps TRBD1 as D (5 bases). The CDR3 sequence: CASSPPNTGNTEAFF. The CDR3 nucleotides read TGTGCCAGCAGTCCGCCCAATACAGGGAACACTGAAGCTTTCTTT.